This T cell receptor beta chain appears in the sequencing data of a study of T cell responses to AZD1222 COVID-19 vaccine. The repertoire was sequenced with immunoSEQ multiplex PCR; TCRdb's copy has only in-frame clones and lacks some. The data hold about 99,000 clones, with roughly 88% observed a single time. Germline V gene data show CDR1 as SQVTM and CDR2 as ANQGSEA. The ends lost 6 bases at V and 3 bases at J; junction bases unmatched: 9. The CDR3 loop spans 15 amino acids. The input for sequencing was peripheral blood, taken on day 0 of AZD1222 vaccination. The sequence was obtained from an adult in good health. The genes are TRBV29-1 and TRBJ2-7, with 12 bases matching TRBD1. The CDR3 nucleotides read TGCAGCGTCGTTCCGGGACAGGGGGCGGACTACGAGCAGTACTTC. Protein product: CSVVPGQGADYEQYF.